The rows below give T cell receptor beta chains drawn from one sample of a study of blood T cell repertoires in COVID-19. Profiled with immunoSEQ multiplex PCR; TCRdb holds only in-frame clones, not every one. The table has tens of thousands of clones, about nine tenths seen once; the top ten hold over 7.5%. Sequencing was done on a sample of peripheral blood. Source of these receptors: a human donor in a cohort sampled during active COVID-19. Both conserved end residues are part of each CDR3. Each record gives: clone size, V gene, J gene, D gene, CDR3 DNA, CDR3 protein. A D gene is named only where the DNA matches it firmly. Size tells how often a clone was seen (once, few, many) or the class of an expanded clone, and some rows leave it out.

abundance: once
v_gene: TRBV7-9
j_gene: TRBJ1-6
d_gene: TRBD1
CDR3nt: TGTGCCAGCAGCCCCGATGGACAGGGGGCTTCCTATAATTCACCCCTCCACTTT
CDR3aa: CASSPDGQGASYNSPLHF

abundance: .
v_gene: TRBV4-3
j_gene: TRBJ2-7
d_gene: TRBD1
CDR3nt: TGCGCCAGCAGCCAAGATAGGGGGACAGGACCCTACGAGCAGTACTTC
CDR3aa: CASSQDRGTGPYEQYF

abundance: .
v_gene: TRBV7-8
j_gene: TRBJ2-5
d_gene: TRBD2
CDR3nt: TGTGCCAGCAGCCTTCTAGCGGGGGGAAACCAAGAGACCCAGTACTTC
CDR3aa: CASSLLAGGNQETQYF

abundance: medium-sized
v_gene: TRBV6-5
j_gene: TRBJ1-3
d_gene: TRBD1
CDR3nt: TGTGCCAGCAGACAAGACAGGGGCTCTGGAAACACCATATATTTT
CDR3aa: CASRQDRGSGNTIYF

abundance: .
v_gene: TRBV10-1
j_gene: TRBJ2-1
d_gene: .
CDR3nt: TGCGCCAGCAGTGATTACTTATACAATGAGCAGTTCTTC
CDR3aa: CASSDYLYNEQFF

abundance: .
v_gene: TRBV6-5
j_gene: TRBJ2-7
d_gene: TRBD2
CDR3nt: TGTGCCAGCACTATAGCGGGAGGGACCTACGAGCAGTACTTC
CDR3aa: CASTIAGGTYEQYF

abundance: .
v_gene: TRBV18
j_gene: TRBJ1-1
d_gene: .
CDR3nt: TGTGCCAGCTCACTGTCCGGGTCCTTCAACACTGAAGCTTTCTTT
CDR3aa: CASSLSGSFNTEAFF

abundance: .
v_gene: TRBV6-6
j_gene: TRBJ2-7
d_gene: TRBD1
CDR3nt: TGTGCCAGCAGACGACAGGGTAACTCCTACGAGCAGTACTTC
CDR3aa: CASRRQGNSYEQYF

abundance: .
v_gene: TRBV7-9
j_gene: TRBJ2-7
d_gene: TRBD2
CDR3nt: TGTGCCAGCAGCTTAGATCGGGGGAGGGTGGACGAGCAGTACTTC
CDR3aa: CASSLDRGRVDEQYF

abundance: .
v_gene: TRBV5-1
j_gene: TRBJ2-3
d_gene: TRBD1
CDR3nt: TGCGCCAGCAGCCAGACAGGGGGTTGGTCGGATACGCAGTATTTT
CDR3aa: CASSQTGGWSDTQYF

abundance: .
v_gene: TRBV19
j_gene: TRBJ1-1
d_gene: TRBD1
CDR3nt: TGTGCCACCACCCGCCAGGGGGGGAACACTGAAGCTTTCTTT
CDR3aa: CATTRQGGNTEAFF

abundance: .
v_gene: TRBV19
j_gene: TRBJ2-1
d_gene: TRBD2
CDR3nt: TGTGCCAGTAGTACACCCCTAGCGGCCCAAAGGCATGAGCAGTTCTTC
CDR3aa: CASSTPLAAQRHEQFF

abundance: .
v_gene: TRBV27
j_gene: TRBJ1-6
d_gene: .
CDR3nt: TGTGCCAGCAGTTTATCTCTGGGGAGCTCCTATAATTCACCCCTCCACTTT
CDR3aa: CASSLSLGSSYNSPLHF

abundance: .
v_gene: TRBV7-2
j_gene: TRBJ2-5
d_gene: TRBD1
CDR3nt: TGTGCCAGCAGCTCAGACAGGGTCAGCGCGACCCAGTACTTC
CDR3aa: CASSSDRVSATQYF

abundance: .
v_gene: TRBV7-9
j_gene: TRBJ2-1
d_gene: .
CDR3nt: TGTGCCAGCAGCCGACAGAGCTCCTACAATGAGCAGTTCTTC
CDR3aa: CASSRQSSYNEQFF

abundance: .
v_gene: TRBV24-1
j_gene: TRBJ2-5
d_gene: .
CDR3nt: TGTGCCACTACGCCCGTGGGGGGACCCCAAGAGACCCAGTACTTC
CDR3aa: CATTPVGGPQETQYF

abundance: once
v_gene: TRBV28
j_gene: TRBJ2-4
d_gene: TRBD2
CDR3nt: TGTGCCAGCAGTTTCCCCGGACTAGCGGGAGGGCATAGGGCCAAAAACATTCAGTACTTC
CDR3aa: CASSFPGLAGGHRAKNIQYF

abundance: .
v_gene: TRBV6-4
j_gene: TRBJ2-3
d_gene: TRBD1
CDR3nt: TGTGCCAGCAGTGACTCAGGGGACAGGGAAACAGATACGCAGTATTTT
CDR3aa: CASSDSGDRETDTQYF

abundance: .
v_gene: TRBV19
j_gene: TRBJ2-7
d_gene: .
CDR3nt: TGTGCCAGTAGTCTTGGCAGGGACACAACCTACGAGCAGTACTTC
CDR3aa: CASSLGRDTTYEQYF

abundance: .
v_gene: TRBV9
j_gene: TRBJ1-4
d_gene: .
CDR3nt: TGTGCCAGCAGCGTAGGACAGATTATTAATGAAAAACTGTTTTTT
CDR3aa: CASSVGQIINEKLFF

abundance: .
v_gene: TRBV6-4
j_gene: TRBJ2-7
d_gene: TRBD2
CDR3nt: TGTGCCAGCATCCCGACTAGCGCCTCCTACGAGCAGTACTTC
CDR3aa: CASIPTSASYEQYF

abundance: .
v_gene: TRBV19
j_gene: TRBJ1-1
d_gene: .
CDR3nt: TGTGCCAGTGTGGAGGGCATGAGACGAGTAGCTTTCTTT
CDR3aa: CASVEGMRRVAFF

abundance: .
v_gene: TRBV18
j_gene: TRBJ1-3
d_gene: TRBD1
CDR3nt: TGTGCCAGCTCACCAAGGACAGGCCAAACTGGAAACACCATATATTTT
CDR3aa: CASSPRTGQTGNTIYF

abundance: .
v_gene: TRBV19
j_gene: TRBJ2-7
d_gene: TRBD2
CDR3nt: TGTGCCAGTAGTATGTGGGCTAGCGGGGTCTACTACGAGCAGTACTTC
CDR3aa: CASSMWASGVYYEQYF

abundance: .
v_gene: TRBV3-1/TRBV3-2
j_gene: TRBJ2-1
d_gene: .
CDR3nt: TGTGCCAGCAGCCATTACACGGGAAATGAGCAGTTCTTC
CDR3aa: CASSHYTGNEQFF

abundance: .
v_gene: TRBV11-2
j_gene: TRBJ2-1
d_gene: TRBD1
CDR3nt: TGTGCCAGTAAAGGACAGGGCCACAATGAGCAGTTCTTC
CDR3aa: CASKGQGHNEQFF

abundance: once
v_gene: TRBV7-2
j_gene: TRBJ1-3
d_gene: .
CDR3nt: TGTGCCAGCAGCTTACAGGGTTCTGGAAACACCATATATTTT
CDR3aa: CASSLQGSGNTIYF

abundance: .
v_gene: TRBV7-8
j_gene: TRBJ1-5
d_gene: TRBD1
CDR3nt: TGTGCCAGCAGCTACCTAGACAGGGCGGGGCAGCCCCAGCATTTT
CDR3aa: CASSYLDRAGQPQHF

abundance: .
v_gene: TRBV7-2
j_gene: TRBJ1-6
d_gene: .
CDR3nt: TGTGCCAGCAGCTCCGCTCTCTCGGGATCCCTCCACTTT
CDR3aa: CASSSALSGSLHF

abundance: .
v_gene: TRBV21-1
j_gene: TRBJ2-7
d_gene: .
CDR3nt: TGTGCCAGCAGCAAACTCTCGCGGAGGGCTTACGAGCAGTACTTC
CDR3aa: CASSKLSRRAYEQYF

abundance: .
v_gene: TRBV6-5
j_gene: TRBJ1-6
d_gene: TRBD1
CDR3nt: TGTGCCAGCAGTTACCGGACAGGGCCTCGGTCACCCCTCCACTTT
CDR3aa: CASSYRTGPRSPLHF

abundance: .
v_gene: TRBV5-8
j_gene: TRBJ1-4
d_gene: TRBD1
CDR3nt: TGTGCCAGCAGCCCGGGACAGAGATCAACTAATGAAAAACTGTTTTTT
CDR3aa: CASSPGQRSTNEKLFF

abundance: .
v_gene: TRBV6-1
j_gene: TRBJ2-3
d_gene: TRBD1
CDR3nt: TGTGCCAGCAGTGCGGACAGGGGGCGGTTCACAGATACGCAGTATTTT
CDR3aa: CASSADRGRFTDTQYF

abundance: once
v_gene: TRBV7-9
j_gene: TRBJ1-5
d_gene: .
CDR3nt: TGTGCCAGCAGCTTAGTGGGGGGGTCCGATCAGCCCCAGCATTTT
CDR3aa: CASSLVGGSDQPQHF

abundance: once
v_gene: TRBV19
j_gene: TRBJ2-2
d_gene: .
CDR3nt: TGTGCCAGTAGCCTGGGGCAGGGGCGCACCGGGGAGCTGTTTTTT
CDR3aa: CASSLGQGRTGELFF

abundance: .
v_gene: TRBV19
j_gene: TRBJ2-3
d_gene: TRBD2
CDR3nt: TGTGCCAGTAGTATGACTAGCGGGAGGGGCACAGATACGCAGTATTTT
CDR3aa: CASSMTSGRGTDTQYF

abundance: .
v_gene: TRBV7-9
j_gene: TRBJ2-5
d_gene: TRBD2
CDR3nt: TGTGCCAGCAGCCCCGGGACTAGCTACCAAGAGACCCAGTACTTC
CDR3aa: CASSPGTSYQETQYF

abundance: .
v_gene: TRBV6-5
j_gene: TRBJ2-1
d_gene: .
CDR3nt: TGTGCCAGCAAGACTGCATCCTCCTACAATGAGCAGTTCTTC
CDR3aa: CASKTASSYNEQFF